A selection of T cell receptor beta chains follows, all from one sample in a study of blood T cell repertoires in COVID-19. Sequencing was performed with immunoSEQ multiplex PCR; in TCRdb, only in-frame clones are kept and a portion is missing. Of 400,000 or so clones in the sample, 70% to 90% were seen once. The sequencing input was peripheral blood. The origin of the receptors is a man in his late teens or twenties with COVID-19, enrolled during active disease. Each CDR3 is given with its conserved first and last residue. The order of the fields is clone size, J gene, D gene, V gene, CDR3 DNA, CDR3 protein. A D gene is named only where the DNA matches it firmly. Clone size is shown for a subset of rows, as once, few, many or a class of expanded clone.

NA | TRBJ2-2 | TRBD2 | TRBV18 | TGTGCCAGCTCACCAGGAGCGGGGGCCTACACCGGGGAGCTGTTTTTT | CASSPGAGAYTGELFF
NA | TRBJ2-2 | NA | TRBV2 | TGTGCCAGCAACCGCGGGCCTTACACCGGGGAGCTGTTTTTT | CASNRGPYTGELFF
NA | TRBJ2-3 | TRBD2 | TRBV7-9 | TGTGCCAGCAGCTTAGGGTTGCAGCGGGAGGGGACGCAGTATTTT | CASSLGLQREGTQYF
NA | TRBJ1-4 | NA | TRBV15 | TGTGCCACCAGCAGAGATCGGGGTGGAGGGGAAAAACTGTTTTTT | CATSRDRGGGEKLFF
NA | TRBJ2-4 | TRBD2 | TRBV11-3 | TGTGCCAGCAGCTTAGGGGAGGGCCCCGCCAAAAACATTCAGTACTTC | CASSLGEGPAKNIQYF
NA | TRBJ1-3 | TRBD1 | TRBV3-1/TRBV3-2 | TGTGCCAGCAGCCAAGAAGGACAGGACGGAAACACCATATATTTT | CASSQEGQDGNTIYF
NA | TRBJ1-5 | TRBD1 | TRBV6-5 | TGTGCCAGCAGTTACTCGGGGACAGGTAATCAGCCCCAGCATTTT | CASSYSGTGNQPQHF
NA | TRBJ2-1 | TRBD2 | TRBV4-1 | TGCGCCAGCAGCCTGCCCGCAGCGGGAGGGAGTAATGAGCAGTTCTTC | CASSLPAAGGSNEQFF
NA | TRBJ2-3 | TRBD2 | TRBV5-1 | TGCGCCAGCAGCTTGGTGGGACTACACACAGATACGCAGTATTTT | CASSLVGLHTDTQYF
NA | TRBJ2-1 | TRBD2 | TRBV30 | TGTGCCTGGAGTGTATACGGGAGGTCCTACAATGAGCAGTTCTTC | CAWSVYGRSYNEQFF
NA | TRBJ1-1 | NA | TRBV18 | TGTGCCAGCTCGCCCACAGGGAACACTGAAGCTTTCTTT | CASSPTGNTEAFF
NA | TRBJ2-5 | NA | TRBV12-3/TRBV12-4 | TGTGCCAGCAGTCTCACAGGGTGGGAGACCCAGTACTTC | CASSLTGWETQYF
NA | TRBJ2-7 | NA | TRBV9 | TGTGCCAGCAGCGTAGGCGCAGGGTGGGAGCAGTACTTC | CASSVGAGWEQYF
NA | TRBJ2-2 | NA | TRBV12-3/TRBV12-4 | TGTGCCAGCACCAGACAGGCCACCGGGGAGCTGTTTTTT | CASTRQATGELFF
NA | TRBJ2-1 | TRBD2 | TRBV10-3 | TGTGCCATCAGTGACCCAAGCGGGACTAGCTCCTACAATGAGCAGTTCTTC | CAISDPSGTSSYNEQFF
NA | TRBJ2-5 | TRBD1 | TRBV7-6 | TGTGCCAGCAGCCCCCGGGGTCAGGGGGATCAGACCCAGTACTTC | CASSPRGQGDQTQYF
NA | TRBJ2-7 | TRBD2 | TRBV19 | TGTGCCAGTAGTATCCTCGGACTAGCGGGATACGAGCAGTACTTC | CASSILGLAGYEQYF
NA | TRBJ2-2 | NA | TRBV5-1 | TGCGCCAGCAGCTTGGCCCTGGGGGCTGACACCGGGGAGCTGTTTTTT | CASSLALGADTGELFF
NA | TRBJ1-3 | NA | TRBV12-5 | TGTGCTAGTATGGGCCACGGCCTCGACTCTGGAAACACCATATATTTT | CASMGHGLDSGNTIYF
NA | TRBJ2-7 | TRBD2 | TRBV28 | TGTGCCAGCAGCACTCAGACTAGCGGGGGGGACGAGCAGTACTTC | CASSTQTSGGDEQYF
NA | TRBJ1-6 | NA | TRBV6-5 | TGTGCCAGCTGGGGCCGCTATAATTCACCCCTCCACTTT | CASWGRYNSPLHF
NA | TRBJ2-7 | NA | TRBV12-3/TRBV12-4 | TGTGCCAGCACACCCCCCGGAGTTAACTTC | CASTPPGVNF
NA | TRBJ2-5 | TRBD1 | TRBV24-1 | TGTGCCACCAGTGATTTAGCAGGGGGCCCTGAGACCCAGTACTTC | CATSDLAGGPETQYF
NA | TRBJ1-5 | NA | TRBV5-6 | TGTGCCAGCAGCTCCACGGTCTTTGAACATCAGCCCCAGCATTTT | CASSSTVFEHQPQHF
NA | TRBJ2-3 | NA | TRBV19 | TGTGCCAGTAGTCCACCACACTCTAGGAGATCAGATACGCAGTATTTT | CASSPPHSRRSDTQYF
NA | TRBJ1-6 | NA | TRBV11-2 | TGTGCCAGCAGCGCAGGGTTCGCTCCTTCACCCCTCCACTTT | CASSAGFAPSPLHF
NA | TRBJ2-7 | NA | TRBV6-2/TRBV6-3 | TGTGCCAGCAGTTACCTGGGGACATACTCCTACGAGCAGTACTTC | CASSYLGTYSYEQYF
NA | TRBJ2-1 | TRBD2 | TRBV27 | TGTGCCAGCAGTCTTAGCGGGAGCTCCTACAATGAGCAGTTCTTC | CASSLSGSSYNEQFF
once | TRBJ2-4 | NA | TRBV4-2 | TGTGCCAGCAGCCAAGAGGGCTACGGGCGACAGAACATTCAGTACTTC | CASSQEGYGRQNIQYF
NA | TRBJ2-2 | NA | TRBV11-2 | TGTGCCAGCAGCTCTACTAGTGTGAGCACCGGGGAGCTGTTTTTT | CASSSTSVSTGELFF
NA | TRBJ1-5 | NA | TRBV6-4 | TGTGCCAGCAGTGAGTGGGGCAGCAATCAGCCCCAGCATTTT | CASSEWGSNQPQHF
NA | TRBJ2-7 | NA | TRBV7-9 | TGTGCCAGCAGCCCGATGTACAGCTACTACGAGCAGTACTTC | CASSPMYSYYEQYF
once | TRBJ1-6 | NA | TRBV30 | TGTGCCTGGAGCAGTAATTCACCCCTCCACTTT | CAWSSNSPLHF
NA | TRBJ2-2 | TRBD2 | TRBV11-3 | TGTGCCAGCAGCTCGTATCAGGGGCCGGGACTAGGACCCCTCGGGGAGCTGTTTTTT | CASSSYQGPGLGPLGELFF
once | TRBJ2-7 | NA | TRBV7-6 | TGTGCCAGCAGCTTTAATGCCGGCCAACAGACCGAGCAGTACTTC | CASSFNAGQQTEQYF
NA | TRBJ2-1 | NA | TRBV5-4 | TGTGCCAGCAGCGGCGCCGGGACTTCAAACAATGAGCAGTTCTTC | CASSGAGTSNNEQFF
NA | TRBJ1-2 | NA | TRBV7-8 | TGTGCCAGCAGCTTAGCTTTTGGGGGCTCTGGCTACACCTTC | CASSLAFGGSGYTF
NA | TRBJ1-3 | NA | TRBV19 | TGTGCCAGTAGTATACGAACAGCTGGAAACACCATATATTTT | CASSIRTAGNTIYF
NA | TRBJ2-5 | NA | TRBV5-1 | TGCGCCAGCAGCTTTAACCTACAAGAGACCCAGTACTTC | CASSFNLQETQYF
few | TRBJ2-5 | TRBD1 | TRBV6-1 | TGTGCCAGCAGTGAGGACAGGGTGAAGGAGACCCAGTACTTC | CASSEDRVKETQYF
NA | TRBJ2-7 | NA | TRBV5-5 | TGTGCCAGCAGCTTGGCGCAGGGGACATACGAGCAGTACTTC | CASSLAQGTYEQYF
once | TRBJ2-1 | NA | TRBV7-6 | TGTGCCAGCAGTTACGGCGGGATCTACAATGAGCAGTTCTTC | CASSYGGIYNEQFF
NA | TRBJ2-3 | NA | TRBV12-3/TRBV12-4 | TGTGCCAGCAGTCGTAATACGCAGTATTTT | CASSRNTQYF
NA | TRBJ1-3 | NA | TRBV11-2 | TGTGCCAGCAGCCCTCAGGGTACGGGCGGAAACACCATATATTTT | CASSPQGTGGNTIYF
NA | TRBJ2-7 | NA | TRBV2 | TGTGCCAGCAGTGAGTTCCCAACCTACGAGCAGTACTTC | CASSEFPTYEQYF
NA | TRBJ1-1 | NA | TRBV5-6 | TGTGCCAGCAGCCCGGACTGGCGGGACACTGAAGCTTTCTTT | CASSPDWRDTEAFF
NA | TRBJ2-3 | TRBD1 | TRBV5-1 | TGCGCCAGCAGCTTGATTAGGGGGCGGGATACGCAGTATTTT | CASSLIRGRDTQYF
NA | TRBJ2-2 | NA | TRBV5-4 | TGTGCCAGCAGCTTTTGGGCCACCGGGGAGCTGTTTTTT | CASSFWATGELFF
NA | TRBJ2-5 | NA | TRBV5-4 | TGTGCCAGCAGCCGCGGGACTGGGGGTTGGCAAGAGACCCAGTACTTC | CASSRGTGGWQETQYF
NA | TRBJ1-2 | NA | TRBV20-1 | TGCAGTGCTAGTCTGGGGGGGGACTATGGCTACACCTTC | CSASLGGDYGYTF
NA | TRBJ2-1 | TRBD2 | TRBV2 | TGTGCCAGCAATCTTCCGGGACTAGCGGGAGGGGGTGAGCAGTTCTTC | CASNLPGLAGGGEQFF
NA | TRBJ2-5 | TRBD2 | TRBV5-1 | TGCGCCAGCAGCTTAGTGGGACTAGCGGGGCAAGAGACCCAGTACTTC | CASSLVGLAGQETQYF
NA | TRBJ2-7 | NA | TRBV11-2 | TGTGCCAGCAGCTTAGATCTTGGGGGGTACTACGAGCAGTACTTC | CASSLDLGGYYEQYF
NA | TRBJ2-3 | TRBD2 | TRBV7-9 | TGTGCCAGCAGCCAAGGGGCAGCGGGGGTCCGCACAGATACGCAGTATTTT | CASSQGAAGVRTDTQYF